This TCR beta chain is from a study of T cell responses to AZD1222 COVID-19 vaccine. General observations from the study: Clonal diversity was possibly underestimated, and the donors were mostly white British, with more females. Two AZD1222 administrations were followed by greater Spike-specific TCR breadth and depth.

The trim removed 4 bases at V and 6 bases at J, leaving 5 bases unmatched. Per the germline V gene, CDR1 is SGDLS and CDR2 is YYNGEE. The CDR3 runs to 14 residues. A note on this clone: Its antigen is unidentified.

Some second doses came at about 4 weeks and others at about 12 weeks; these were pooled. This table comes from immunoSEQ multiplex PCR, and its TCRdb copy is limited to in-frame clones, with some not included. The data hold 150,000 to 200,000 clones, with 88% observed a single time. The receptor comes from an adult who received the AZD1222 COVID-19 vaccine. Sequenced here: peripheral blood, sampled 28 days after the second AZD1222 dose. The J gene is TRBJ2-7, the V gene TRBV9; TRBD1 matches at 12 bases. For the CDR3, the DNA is TGTGCCAGCAGCTCCGGGACAGGGGGCGTCGAGCAGTACTTC. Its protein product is CASSSGTGGVEQYF.